The 2 T cell receptor beta chains listed next were all sequenced from one sample in a study of T cell repertoires in cytomegalovirus infection. Their antigen targets remain unknown. Each CDR3 protein gets one entry after TCRdb re-called the reads with MiXCR. The table includes around 81,000 distinct CDR3 sequences, around 40% detected once. The sample consisted of CD8+ T cells from cultured PBMCs, taken from culture after CMV antigen stimulation. These receptor sequences come from a human donor in good health (CMV status not recorded). Some clones in this sample may be carry-over from other donors' samples.

This chain uses TRBV3-1 with TRBJ2-1, with no clear D. CDR3 size: 11 residues. Germline values: CDR1 LGHDT, CDR2 YNNKEL (reference sequence). Trimming cost V 7 bases and J 8 bases, with 9 bases left between them. In DNA, the CDR3 is TGTGCCAGCACGGATTTCCATGAGCAGTTCTTC. Protein sequence: CASTDFHEQFF.

This clonotype occurred a few times. The chain links TRBV12-3 or TRBV12-4 to TRBJ2-5, with 7 bases fitting TRBD1. The CDR3 loop spans 13 amino acids. V gave up 5 bases and J gave up 3 bases; unmatched junction bases: 3. The CDR3 bases are TGTGCCAGCAGTGCGACAGGGAAAGAGACCCAGTACTTC. Amino acids: CASSATGKETQYF.